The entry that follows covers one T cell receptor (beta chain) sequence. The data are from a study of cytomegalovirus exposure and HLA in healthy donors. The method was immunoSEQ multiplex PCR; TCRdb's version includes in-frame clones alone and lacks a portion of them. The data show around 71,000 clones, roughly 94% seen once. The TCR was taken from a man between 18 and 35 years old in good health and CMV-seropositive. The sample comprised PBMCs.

The CDR3: CSFALSYNEQFF. In DNA, the CDR3 is TGCAGCTTCGCACTATCCTACAATGAGCAGTTCTTC. The chain couples TRBV29-1 to TRBJ2-1; D is unclear. V lost 8 bases and J lost 1, with 9 bases in between. The CDR3 length is 12 residues. The germline V gene encodes CDR1 SQVTM and CDR2 ANQGSEA.